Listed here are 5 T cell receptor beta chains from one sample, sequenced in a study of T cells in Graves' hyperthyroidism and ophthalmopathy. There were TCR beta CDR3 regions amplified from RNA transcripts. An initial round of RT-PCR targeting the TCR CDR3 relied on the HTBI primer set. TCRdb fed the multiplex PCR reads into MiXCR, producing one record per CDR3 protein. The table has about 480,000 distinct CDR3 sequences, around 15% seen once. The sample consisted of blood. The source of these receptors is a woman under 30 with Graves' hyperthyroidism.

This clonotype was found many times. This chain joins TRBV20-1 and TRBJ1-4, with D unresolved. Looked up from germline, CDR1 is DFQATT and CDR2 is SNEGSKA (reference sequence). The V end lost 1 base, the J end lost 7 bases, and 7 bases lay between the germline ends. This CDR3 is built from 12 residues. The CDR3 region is CSARGLGEKLFF. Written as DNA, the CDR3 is TGCAGTGCTAGAGGTTTGGGTGAAAAACTGTTTTTT.

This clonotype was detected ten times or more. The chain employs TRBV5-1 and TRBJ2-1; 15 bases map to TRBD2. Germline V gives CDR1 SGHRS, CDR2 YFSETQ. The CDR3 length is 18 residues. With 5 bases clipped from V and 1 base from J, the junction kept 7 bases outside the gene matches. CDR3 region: CASRTGLAGGGSYNEQFF. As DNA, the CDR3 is TGCGCCAGCAGGACTGGACTAGCGGGAGGGGGATCCTACAATGAGCAGTTCTTC.

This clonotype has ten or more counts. The CDR3, as DNA: TGTGCCAGCAGCCCCTTAAAGGGGCTGAACACTGAAGCTTTCTTT. Translation gives CASSPLKGLNTEAFF. J is TRBJ1-1 and V is TRBV6-1; a possible D gene is TRBD1 (5 bases). With 6 bases removed from V and 0 bases from J, the gap between germline ends came to 14 bases. CDR1 and CDR2 (germline): MNHNS, SASEGT. This CDR3 has 15 residues.

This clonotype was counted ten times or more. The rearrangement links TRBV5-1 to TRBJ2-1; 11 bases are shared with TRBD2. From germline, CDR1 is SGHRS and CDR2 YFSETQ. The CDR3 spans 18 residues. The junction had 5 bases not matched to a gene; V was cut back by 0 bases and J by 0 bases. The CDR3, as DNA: TGCGCCAGCAGCTTGGGTGGACTAGCGGGCTCCTCCTACAATGAGCAGTTCTTC. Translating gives CASSLGGLAGSSYNEQFF.

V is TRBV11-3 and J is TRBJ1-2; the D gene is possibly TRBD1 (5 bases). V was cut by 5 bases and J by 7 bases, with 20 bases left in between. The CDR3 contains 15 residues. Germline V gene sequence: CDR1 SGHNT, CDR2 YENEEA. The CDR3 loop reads CASSGPGRSISGYTF. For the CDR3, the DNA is TGTGCCAGCAGCGGACCGGGACGGTCGATTTCTGGCTACACCTTC.